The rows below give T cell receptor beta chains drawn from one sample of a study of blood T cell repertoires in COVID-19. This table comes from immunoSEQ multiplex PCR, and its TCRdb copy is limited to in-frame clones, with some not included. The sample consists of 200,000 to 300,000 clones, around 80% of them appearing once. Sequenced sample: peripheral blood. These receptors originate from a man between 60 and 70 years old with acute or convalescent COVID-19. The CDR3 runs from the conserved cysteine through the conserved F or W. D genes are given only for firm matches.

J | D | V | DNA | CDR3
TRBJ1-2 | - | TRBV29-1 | TGCAGCGTTGGACAGAACTATGGCTACACCTTC | CSVGQNYGYTF
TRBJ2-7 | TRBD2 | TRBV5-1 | TGCGCCAGCAGCCCCCCGGCGGGGGACGAGCAGTACTTC | CASSPPAGDEQYF
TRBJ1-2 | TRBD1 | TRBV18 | TGTGCCAGCTCTCACAAGGGGGCAAATGGCTACACCTTC | CASSHKGANGYTF
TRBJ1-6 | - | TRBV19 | TGTGCCAGTAGTATAGAGGGAGGCTCACCCCTCCACTTT | CASSIEGGSPLHF
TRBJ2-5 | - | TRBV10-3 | TGTGCCATCAGTATTAGCCGGGGTGAAGAGACCCAGTACTTC | CAISISRGEETQYF
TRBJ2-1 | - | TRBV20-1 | TGCAGTGCTAGGCGGGGTCCTTCCAAGTTCTTC | CSARRGPSKFF
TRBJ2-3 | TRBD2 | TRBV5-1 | TGCGCCAGCAGCTTGGGCACTAGCGGGAGAGTGAATACGCAGTATTTT | CASSLGTSGRVNTQYF
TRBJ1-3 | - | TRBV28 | TGTGCCAGCAACCAGGGAATGGGCGGAAACACCATATATTTT | CASNQGMGGNTIYF
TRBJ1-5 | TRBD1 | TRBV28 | TGTGCCAGCAGTCCCCGGGGACAGGGGGCGGGCGGCAATCAGCCCCAGCATTTT | CASSPRGQGAGGNQPQHF
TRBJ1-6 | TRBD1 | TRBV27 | TGTGCCAGCAGTTGGACAGGGTTGGGTAATTCACCCCTCCACTTT | CASSWTGLGNSPLHF
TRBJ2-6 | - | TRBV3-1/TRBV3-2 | TGTGCCAGCAGCCGTAGCTTCTCTGGGGCCAACGTCCTGACTTTC | CASSRSFSGANVLTF
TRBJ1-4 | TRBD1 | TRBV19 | TGTGCCAGTAGACACGCGACAGGGTGGCGGGGTGAAAAACTGTTTTTT | CASRHATGWRGEKLFF
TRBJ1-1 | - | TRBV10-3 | TGTGCCTCCACCCACAGGGTCATGAACACTGAAGCTTTCTTT | CASTHRVMNTEAFF
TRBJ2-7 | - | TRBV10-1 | TGCGCCAGCAGTGACAGGGCCCAGGGGGAGCAGTACTTC | CASSDRAQGEQYF
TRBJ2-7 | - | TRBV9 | TGTGCCAGCAGCGTACTCCCTGCGGGGAACGAGCAGTACTTC | CASSVLPAGNEQYF
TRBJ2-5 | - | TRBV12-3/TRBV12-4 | TGTGCCAGCAGTTACAGGGAGCAAGAGACCCAGTACTTC | CASSYREQETQYF
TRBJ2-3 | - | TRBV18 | TGTGCCAGCTCACCACCGAGGGCGGGGAACACAGATACGCAGTATTTT | CASSPPRAGNTDTQYF
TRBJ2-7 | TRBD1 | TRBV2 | TGTGCCAGCAGCGGACAGGGAGGCGAGCAGTACTTC | CASSGQGGEQYF
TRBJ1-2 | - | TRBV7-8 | TGTGCCAGCAGCTTAAGCGAGCTAAACTATGGCTACACCTTC | CASSLSELNYGYTF
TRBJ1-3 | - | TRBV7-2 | TGTGCCAGCAGCTTGGGAGACTCTGGAAACACCATATATTTT | CASSLGDSGNTIYF
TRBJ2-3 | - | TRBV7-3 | TGTGCCAGCAGCAAAACTAGCACAGATACGCAGTATTTT | CASSKTSTDTQYF
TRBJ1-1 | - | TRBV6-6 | TGTGCCAGCAGTGCCTCCGGGACAACTAACACTGAAGCTTTCTTT | CASSASGTTNTEAFF
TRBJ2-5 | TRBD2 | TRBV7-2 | TGTGCCAGCAGCACGTTAGCGGGGGGGCAAGAGACCCAGTACTTC | CASSTLAGGQETQYF
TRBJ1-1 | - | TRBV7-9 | TGTGCCAGCAGCTTCCAGGCCATGAACACTGAAGCTTTCTTT | CASSFQAMNTEAFF
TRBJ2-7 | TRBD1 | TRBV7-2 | TGTGCCAGCAGCTTAGGAGGGACCGGGACAGGGGTCGAGCAGTACTTC | CASSLGGTGTGVEQYF
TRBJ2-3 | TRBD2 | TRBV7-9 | TGTGCCAGCAGCTTACCGGGACTAGCGAGCACAGATACGCAGTATTTT | CASSLPGLASTDTQYF
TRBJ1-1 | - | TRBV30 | TGTGCCTGGATGACGGGAACTACTATGAACACTGAAGCTTTCTTT | CAWMTGTTMNTEAFF
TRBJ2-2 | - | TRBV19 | TGTGCCAGTAAGGGGTTAGAGAACACCGGGGAGCTGTTTTTT | CASKGLENTGELFF
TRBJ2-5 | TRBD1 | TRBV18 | TGTGCCAGCTCACAGGGACAGCAAGAGACCCAGTACTTC | CASSQGQQETQYF
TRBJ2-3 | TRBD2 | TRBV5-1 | TGCGCCAGCAGCTTGGCCTTAGCCCTAGCGGGGCCAGATACGCAGTATTTT | CASSLALALAGPDTQYF
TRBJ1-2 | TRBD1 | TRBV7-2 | TGTGCCAGCAGCTTGGGACAGGGCTATGGCTACACCTTC | CASSLGQGYGYTF
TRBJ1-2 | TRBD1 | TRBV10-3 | TGTGCCATCACCTGGGACAGGGATAACTATGGCTACACCTTC | CAITWDRDNYGYTF
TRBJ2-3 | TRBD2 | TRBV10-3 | TGTGCCACCGATAGCGGGGGTCACACAGATACGCAGTATTTT | CATDSGGHTDTQYF
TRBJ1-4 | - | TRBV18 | TGTGCCAGCTCCCCGCGGGTTACTAATGAAAAACTGTTTTTT | CASSPRVTNEKLFF
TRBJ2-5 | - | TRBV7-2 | TGTGCCAGCAGCCCTCTGGGACAAGAGGAGACCCAGTACTTC | CASSPLGQEETQYF
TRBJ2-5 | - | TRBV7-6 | TGTGCCAGCAGCGCTTTACTCAAACTAGGCCCCACCCAAGAGACCCAGTACTTC | CASSALLKLGPTQETQYF
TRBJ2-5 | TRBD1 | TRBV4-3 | TGCGCCAGCAGCCAAGTGGACAGGGGGGGCGAGACCCAGTACTTC | CASSQVDRGGETQYF
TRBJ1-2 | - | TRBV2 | TGTGCCAGCAGGGGCCCCGACCAGTATGGCTACACCTTC | CASRGPDQYGYTF
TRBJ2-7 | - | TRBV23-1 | TGCGCCAGCGTCCCGGGGTTTCCACTAAGGGTCTCCTACGAGCAGTACTTC | CASVPGFPLRVSYEQYF